The clone carrying this T cell receptor (beta chain) was seen only a few times. Its antigen is unknown. This record belongs to a study of cytomegalovirus exposure and HLA in healthy donors. Points from the study as a whole: The study recorded over 150 TCR beta chains that were cytomegalovirus-associated. The tendency of first-cohort TCR clusters to co-occur in the 100 to 150 validation repertoires was identified by a subsequent analysis.

TCRdb keeps only in-frame clones here, not all; method: immunoSEQ multiplex PCR. The table records some 170,000 clones, about 89% of them present only once. V was clipped by 2 bases and J by 3 bases; unmatched bases: 6. The CDR3 runs 15 residues. Germline V lookup: CDR1 MNHEY, CDR2 SVGAGI. V is TRBV6-5 and J is TRBJ1-1; TRBD1 matches at 7 bases. Sample: PBMCs. The receptor was isolated from a man aged 18-30 years in good health and CMV-seropositive. Here the CDR3 reads CASSYGGQMDTEAFF. The CDR3 DNA sequence: TGTGCCAGCAGTTACGGGGGACAGATGGACACTGAAGCTTTCTTT.